This TCR beta chain derives from a study of T cells after yellow fever vaccination. Study-wide points: Clonotypes appearing in both CD4 and CD8 compartments existed, and their share was small.

Trimming cost V 6 bases and J 2 bases, with 7 bases left between them. The V gene's germline CDR1 is SGHVS and CDR2 FNYEAQ. There are 12 residues in the CDR3. The authors made TCR cDNA by 5'RACE template switching, adding a universal primer site and UMIs. TCRdb re-called the 5' RACE reads with MiXCR, one entry per CDR3 protein. The table lists 200,000 to 300,000 distinct CDR3 sequences, 6.9% of them singletons. This clonotype has just a few counts. The antigen is undetermined. The sequenced sample was CD4+ T cells sorted from PBMCs, obtained 15 days after the yellow fever booster vaccination. The V and J genes are TRBV7-6 and TRBJ2-5; a weak D match, TRBD1 (5 bases). The TCR sequence derives from a man aged 25-45 years who received the YFV17D yellow fever vaccine. Here the CDR3 reads CASRRQQETQYF. The CDR3 nucleotides are TGTGCCAGCAGACGACAGCAAGAGACCCAGTACTTC.